A single sample is the source of the 8 T cell receptor beta chains below, sequenced in a study of T cells in Graves' hyperthyroidism and ophthalmopathy (dated by TCRdb to between 2018 and 2021). Library preparation used multiplex PCR. The instrument was an Illumina HiSeq 2000. The TCR beta CDR3 regions were amplified from RNA transcripts. The first round of RT-PCR for the TCR CDR3 was performed with the HTBI primer set and the Qiagen OneStep RT-PCR kit. The public reads were reanalyzed by TCRdb: fastp trimming at Q25, MiXCR alignment, in-frame beta chains only. Merged by CDR3 protein, the rows form single entries marked with the most common genes and DNA. For this sample there are some 360,000 distinct CDR3 sequences; roughly 14% appear just once. The ten largest clones add up to more than 9.5% of the sample. Material for sequencing was blood. These receptors originate from a woman aged 55-69 years with Graves' hyperthyroidism.

This clonotype was observed many times. The rearrangement links TRBV18 to TRBJ2-2, with D unresolved. The CDR3 is 14 amino acids. The germline V gene has CDR1 KGHSH and CDR2 LQKENI. V dropped 3 bases and J dropped 0 bases, with 5 bases sitting between them. The CDR3 reads CASSPSTNTGELFF. The CDR3 DNA reads TGTGCCAGCTCACCTTCTACGAACACCGGGGAGCTGTTTTTT. The full variable domain, rest sourced from reference TRBV18 and TRBJ2-2, is NAGVMQNPRHLVRRRGQEARLRCSPMKGHSHVYWYRQLPEEGLKFMVYLQKENIIDESGMPKERFSAEFPKEGPSILRIQQVVRGDSAAYFCASSPSTNTGELFFGEGSRLTVL.

In this sample, this clonotype turned up many times. This sequence joins TRBV11-3 and TRBJ2-7, with 9 bases fitting TRBD1. CDR1 SGHNT and CDR2 YENEEA come from the germline V gene. Trimming removed 6 bases from V and 3 bases from J; junction bases left unmatched: 12. The CDR3 has 16 amino acids. This CDR3 is CASSPGDGTGFYEQYF. The CDR3 coding sequence is TGTGCCAGCAGTCCCGGTGATGGGACAGGGTTCTACGAGCAGTACTTC. Full variable domain (remainder filled in from reference TRBV11-3 and TRBJ2-7): EAGVVQSPRYKIIEKKQPVAFWCNPISGHNTLYWYLQNLGQGPELLIRYENEEAVDDSQLPKDRFSAERLKGVDSTLKIQPAELGDSAVYLCASSPGDGTGFYEQYFGPGTRLTVT.

This clonotype was seen repeatedly, ten times or more. The chain combines TRBV27 with TRBJ2-2; D gene ambiguous. The CDR3 is made up of 13 amino acids. The ends were cut back, 3 bases at V and 2 bases at J, with 4 bases in the middle. Per germline, CDR1 MNHEY and CDR2 SMNVEV (reference sequence). CDR3 amino acids: CASSFLNTGELFF. The CDR3 DNA reads TGTGCCAGCAGTTTCCTCAACACCGGGGAGCTGTTTTTT.

This clonotype has ten or more counts. V and J are TRBV27 and TRBJ2-4; 7 nucleotides match TRBD1. The germline gives CDR1 MNHEY, CDR2 SMNVEV (reference sequence). The V segment lost 5 bases and the J segment 3 bases; nucleotides outside the gene matches: 7. The CDR3 length is 15 residues. The CDR3 reads CASSGQDPLKNIQYF. CDR3 DNA: TGTGCCAGCAGTGGACAGGACCCCCTCAAAAACATTCAGTACTTC.

This clonotype has more than one count but fewer than ten. A clone one base away is much larger, so this may be a read error. The chain is built from TRBV12-3 or TRBV12-4 and TRBJ2-7; D gene uncertain. Trimming left V 4 bases short and J 6 bases short, with 7 bases between. The CDR3 is made up of 11 amino acids. The CDR3 loop reads CASSSKGEQYF. As DNA, the CDR3 is TGTGCCAGCAGTTCCAAAGGCGAGCAGTACTTC.

Turning to this clonotype: This could be a read error, since a much larger clone is one nucleotide away. The V call is TRBV19, the J call TRBJ1-1, with D perhaps TRBD1 (5 bases). The germline V gene encodes CDR1 LNHDA and CDR2 SQIVND (reference sequence). The CDR3 length is 13 residues. CDR3 DNA: TGTGCCGGTAGTATTGCGGGGCTCCCGAAAGCTTTCTTT. Translation: CAGSIAGLPKAFF.

Regarding this clonotype: Compared with germline, one end of the junction differs, possibly owing to a read error. The chain joins TRBV5-6 to TRBJ1-1, with D uncertain. This CDR3 spans 14 amino acids. Germline V gives CDR1 SGHDT, CDR2 YYEEEE. The CDR3 nucleotides read TGTGCCAGCAGCTTGGGGCTACTGAACACTGTAGCTTTCTTT. Its protein is CASSLGLLNTVAFF.

In this sample, this clonotype turned up many times. The chain joins TRBV18 to TRBJ1-4; 12 bases match TRBD1. This CDR3 has 16 amino acids. V dropped 6 bases and J dropped 8; count of bases not matched to a gene: 10. Germline loops: CDR1 KGHSH, CDR2 LQKENI. CDR3: CASSAGTGGRREKLFF. In DNA, the CDR3 is TGTGCCAGCTCGGCCGGGACAGGGGGCCGGAGGGAAAAACTGTTTTTT.